A single sample is the source of the 7 T cell receptor beta chains below, sequenced in a study of blood T cell repertoires in COVID-19. Measured with immunoSEQ multiplex PCR; TCRdb has only the in-frame clones, and not every one. The table shows 270,000 or so clones, with about 80% occurring only once. What was sequenced was PBMCs or T cells enriched from blood (not recorded which). The origin of the receptors is a man aged 50 to 60 who had recovered from COVID-19.

The J gene is TRBJ1-4, the V gene TRBV4-2, with TRBD1 matching 11 bases. CDR3 length equals 18 residues. V shed 1 base, J shed 7 bases, and the junction held 11 bases outside the gene matches. CDR1 and CDR2 (germline): LGHNA, YNFKEQ. The DNA for the CDR3 is TGTGCCAGCAGCCAAGCGGGACAGGGGGTCGGGGTGTCTGAAAAACTGTTTTTT. Amino acids: CASSQAGQGVGVSEKLFF.

The rearrangement uses TRBV6-1 and TRBJ1-2; 7 nucleotides align to TRBD1. CDR3 size: 16 residues. Unmatched junction bases numbered 13, after V lost 1 base and J lost 8 bases. Germline V CDR1 and CDR2: MNHNS, SASEGT. The DNA of the CDR3 is TGTGCCAGCAGTGAAGGCTGGAGAACAGGGGTATGGGGCTACACCTTC. This sequence encodes CASSEGWRTGVWGYTF.

The chain uses TRBV28 and TRBJ2-7; TRBD1 matches 7 bases. The CDR3 totals 13 residues. From germline, CDR1 is MDHEN and CDR2 SYDVKM. V was pared by 6 bases and J by 2 bases, with 4 bases of the junction left unmatched. CDR3 residues: CASRRGPTYEQYF. CDR3 sequence (DNA): TGTGCCAGCAGGAGGGGGCCCACCTACGAGCAGTACTTC. The full variable domain, in which reference TRBV28 and TRBJ2-7 provide the parts outside the CDR3, is DVKVTQSSRYLVKRTGEKVFLECVQDMDHENMFWYRQDPGLGLRLIYFSYDVKMKEKGDIPEGYSVSREKKERFSLILESASTNQTSMYLCASRRGPTYEQYFGPGTRLTVT.

The chain joins TRBV19 to TRBJ1-5; TRBD1 agrees at 10 bases. This CDR3 has 15 residues. Germline lookup yields CDR1 LNHDA and CDR2 SQIVND (reference sequence). V lost 7 bases, J lost 4 bases, and 7 bases stayed unmatched. The CDR3 nucleotides read TGTGCCAGTAAGGCCGGGACAGGGGAAAATCAGCCCCAGCATTTT. As protein: CASKAGTGENQPQHF. The variable domain in full, completed from reference TRBV19 and TRBJ1-5, reads DGGITQSPKYLFRKEGQNVTLSCEQNLNHDAMYWYRQDPGQGLRLIYYSQIVNDFQKGDIAEGYSVSREKKESFPLTVTSAQKNPTAFYLCASKAGTGENQPQHFGDGTRLSIL.

The rearrangement links TRBV5-6 to TRBJ1-5; 9 positions match TRBD1. V was pared by 5 bases and J by 4 bases, with 10 bases of the junction left unmatched. The CDR3 runs to 16 residues. CDR1 and CDR2 from the germline V gene are SGHDT and YYEEEE. CDR3 amino acids: CASSLNRDRVNQPQHF. CDR3 coding DNA: TGTGCCAGCAGTCTAAACCGGGACAGGGTGAATCAGCCCCAGCATTTT.

The CDR3: CASSQVSGGNTIYF. The CDR3 nucleotides read TGTGCCAGCAGCCAAGTTAGCGGTGGAAACACCATATATTTT. The J gene is TRBJ1-3, the V gene TRBV4-2; unclear D gene. The germline V gene encodes CDR1 LGHNA and CDR2 YNFKEQ. This CDR3 has 14 amino acids. With 1 base removed from V and 3 bases from J, the gap between germline ends came to 7 bases.

This clone came up once. V is TRBV2 and J is TRBJ2-5; the match to TRBD2 covers 14 bases. Trimming took 6 bases from V and 2 from J; bases not matched to a gene: 8. CDR3 size: 17 residues. Germline V lookup: CDR1 SNHLY, CDR2 FYNNEI. The CDR3 loop is CASSDPGLAGAQETQYF. The CDR3 DNA is TGTGCCAGCAGCGATCCGGGACTAGCGGGGGCGCAAGAGACCCAGTACTTC.